A single sample gave rise to the 4 T cell receptor beta chains below, sequenced in a study of blood T cell repertoires in COVID-19. The repertoire was sequenced with immunoSEQ multiplex PCR; TCRdb's copy has only in-frame clones and lacks some. The sample consists of 85,000 to 90,000 clones, about four fifths of them appearing once. Material: peripheral blood. Every receptor here comes from a woman of 80 years or more with acute or convalescent COVID-19.

The rearrangement links TRBV7-2 to TRBJ1-2; 9 bases agree with TRBD1. Germline loops: CDR1 SGHTA, CDR2 FQGNSA. The CDR3 covers 16 residues. The J segment lost 0 bases and the V segment lost 1 base, leaving 3 bases of the junction unmatched. Here the CDR3 DNA reads TGTGCCAGCAGCTTAGGGCGGACAGGGGCTAACTATGGCTACACCTTC. Its translation: CASSLGRTGANYGYTF.

The rearrangement links TRBV2 to TRBJ2-1; no firm D call. The CDR3 spans 13 residues. V dropped 6 bases and J dropped 0 bases, with 6 bases sitting between them. CDR1 and CDR2 from the germline V gene are SNHLY and FYNNEI. In nucleotides, the CDR3 is TGTGCCAGCAGGTCCAGCTCCTACAATGAGCAGTTCTTC. Protein product: CASRSSSYNEQFF.

J is TRBJ1-5 and V is TRBV19; 8 bases line up with TRBD1. Germline V gene sequence: CDR1 LNHDA, CDR2 SQIVND (reference sequence). J lost 6 bases, V lost 10 bases, and 5 bases had no gene match. The CDR3 has 12 amino acids. CDR3 in amino acids: CATDRGVQPQHF. CDR3 nucleotides: TGTGCCACAGACAGGGGAGTTCAGCCCCAGCATTTT.

The rearrangement links TRBV9 to TRBJ1-1; D unclear. CDR1 and CDR2 from the germline V gene are SGDLS and YYNGEE. V gave up 0 bases and J gave up 4 bases, with 13 bases separating them. This CDR3 is built from 15 residues. Here the CDR3 reads CASSVGAGSSTEAFF. DNA of the CDR3: TGTGCCAGCAGCGTAGGAGCGGGGAGTAGCACTGAAGCTTTCTTT.